This TCR beta chain was retrieved from a study of T cells expressing NK-cell markers. Overall study context: The authors sequenced eight donors, of whom seven were HCMV-seropositive and one was seronegative.

After re-calling the 5' RACE reads, TCRdb lists one entry per CDR3 protein, DNA absent. Its table records roughly 450,000 distinct CDR3 sequences. The TCR sequence derives from a woman between 50 and 59 years old in good health. The sequenced material came from blood T cells: a sorted CD56 or NKG2C T cell subset, CD4+ or CD8+ T cells, or bulk PBMC T cells (not recorded which).

This CDR3 reads CSARGSTGSNEKLFF. This chain links TRBV20-1 with TRBJ1-4. Germline lookup yields CDR1 DFQATT and CDR2 SNEGSKA (reference sequence). The CDR3 has 15 amino acids.